This is a list of T cell receptor beta chains from one sample in a study of cytomegalovirus exposure and HLA in healthy donors. Produced via immunoSEQ multiplex PCR; TCRdb's table is partial and in-frame only. The sample includes about 180,000 clones, around 78% of them seen just once. The sample comprised PBMCs. Receptors originate from a man younger than 30 in good health and CMV-seronegative. Each CDR3 is given with its conserved first and last residue. The D gene is left open where the match is weak. Where a row states a size, it is once, few, many or the class of an expanded clone; other rows omit it.

TRBV9	few	TRBJ2-2	TRBD2	CASSVGRGRGTGELFF	TGTGCCAGCAGCGTAGGGCGCGGGAGGGGCACCGGGGAGCTGTTTTTT
TRBV6-6	NA	TRBJ2-7	TRBD2	CASSYFTSGRSYEQYF	TGTGCCAGCAGTTACTTTACTAGCGGGAGGTCGTACGAGCAGTACTTC
TRBV4-1	few	TRBJ2-3	TRBD2	CASSQVGLAGADTQYF	TGCGCCAGCAGCCAAGTTGGACTAGCGGGGGCAGATACGCAGTATTTT
TRBV7-9	NA	TRBJ1-4	NA	CASRLRGFGEKLFF	TGTGCCAGCAGGCTTAGAGGTTTCGGAGAAAAACTGTTTTTT
TRBV6-5	NA	TRBJ1-2	NA	CASSEAMGLGYTF	TGTGCCAGCAGTGAAGCGATGGGACTTGGCTACACCTTC
TRBV9	NA	TRBJ1-2	NA	CASSVVRGLDGYTF	TGTGCCAGCAGCGTAGTAAGGGGTTTGGATGGCTACACCTTC
TRBV27	NA	TRBJ1-5	NA	CASSSFGGGRNQPQHF	TGTGCCAGCAGTTCCTTTGGGGGGGGGAGAAATCAGCCCCAGCATTTT
TRBV28	NA	TRBJ1-2	TRBD1	CASSPTGGAVSYGYTF	TGTGCCAGCAGTCCGACAGGGGGCGCGGTATCCTATGGCTACACCTTC
TRBV6-7	NA	TRBJ2-4	TRBD2	CASSYSGSSGTKNIQYF	TGTGCCAGCAGTTACTCGGGGAGTAGCGGGACCAAAAACATTCAGTACTTC
TRBV7-3	NA	TRBJ1-2	TRBD1	CASSPGQGYGYTF	TGTGCCAGCAGCCCGGGACAGGGGTATGGCTACACCTTC
TRBV5-1	few	TRBJ1-1	TRBD1	CASSFWGITGTGLNTEAFF	TGCGCCAGCAGCTTCTGGGGTATAACCGGGACAGGGCTGAACACTGAAGCTTTCTTT
TRBV27	NA	TRBJ2-5	NA	CASSPNWTPRKTQYF	TGTGCCAGCAGCCCGAATTGGACTCCCCGAAAGACCCAGTACTTC